These 8 T cell receptor beta chains were all obtained from the same sample, sequenced in a study of cytomegalovirus exposure and HLA in healthy donors. PCR primers comprised 60 Vbeta and 13 Jbeta primers. Method: immunoSEQ multiplex PCR; TCRdb's copy keeps in-frame clones and lacks some. The sample includes around 90,000 clones, 85% of them seen just once. Sequenced material: PBMCs. The receptors derive from a man in his forties in good health and CMV-seropositive.

The J gene is TRBJ1-6, the V gene TRBV5-1; D perhaps matches TRBD1 (6 bases). V was clipped by 3 bases and J by 0 bases, with 10 bases between them. CDR3 length: 16 residues. Germline assignment: CDR1 SGHRS and CDR2 YFSETQ. CDR3 sequence reads: CASSSGVSSYNSPLHF. The DNA of the CDR3 is TGCGCCAGCAGCTCAGGGGTTAGCTCCTATAATTCACCCCTCCACTTT.

This clone was counted a few times. The rearrangement joins TRBV9 to TRBJ2-5, with D tentatively TRBD1 (6 bases). CDR3 length: 14 amino acids. Germline lookup yields CDR1 SGDLS and CDR2 YYNGEE. With 3 bases removed from V and 5 bases from J, the gap between germline ends came to 14 bases. CDR3 DNA sequence: TGTGCCAGCAGCGGCAGGGGCGAGGAGGAGACCCAGTACTTC. Amino acid sequence: CASSGRGEEETQYF.

CDR3 nucleotides: TGTGCCAGTTCAGCGTTGGAAGAGACCCAGTACTTC. Protein: CASSALEETQYF. This chain links TRBV18 with TRBJ2-5; D is unclear. The length of the CDR3 is 12 residues. The V gene lost 9 bases and the J gene lost 3 bases, with 11 bases spanning the gap. CDR1 is KGHSH and CDR2 is LQKENI in the germline V gene.

The chain is built from TRBV4-1 and TRBJ2-1; 7 bases agree with TRBD1. CDR1 is MGHRA, CDR2 YSYEKL, per germline. CDR3 length equals 12 residues. V lost 5 bases to trimming and J lost 15 bases; unmatched junction nucleotides: 10. CDR3 bases: TGCGCCAGCAGCTACATACAGGGGTTTCGGTTCTTC. Translating gives CASSYIQGFRFF.

This clone came up a few times. The V call is TRBV4-1, the J call TRBJ2-5; D possibly corresponds to TRBD2 (6 bases). This CDR3 contains 14 residues. Germline V gives CDR1 MGHRA, CDR2 YSYEKL. V was cut by 4 bases and J by 5 bases, with 14 bases left in between. CDR3 DNA sequence: TGCGCCAGCAGCCCCTTTGGGGGGTCGGAGACCCAGTACTTC. Protein: CASSPFGGSETQYF.

This CDR3 is CASSHDRVATGELFF. Written as DNA, the CDR3 is TGCGCCAGCAGCCATGACAGGGTTGCTACCGGGGAGCTGTTTTTT. The chain employs TRBV5-1 and TRBJ2-2; 7 nucleotides match TRBD1. The V segment lost 4 bases and the J segment 5 bases; nucleotides outside the gene matches: 8. CDR3 length equals 15 residues. Germline assignment: CDR1 SGHRS and CDR2 YFSETQ.

This rearrangement joins TRBV7-8 to TRBJ1-5, with a weak D call TRBD1 (6 bases). CDR1 is SGHVS, CDR2 FQNEAQ, per germline. V gave up 1 base and J gave up 9 bases, with 19 bases separating them. The CDR3 sequence is 16 residues long. The CDR3, as DNA: TGTGCCAGCAGCTTAGGAGACGGGGGGCGCGGGTGGCCCCAGCATTTT. Translating gives CASSLGDGGRGWPQHF.

Written as DNA, the CDR3 is TGCGCCAGCAGTCGACTAGCGGGGGGGCAAGAGACCCAGTACTTC. This encodes CASSRLAGGQETQYF. V and J are TRBV5-1 and TRBJ2-5; TRBD2 matches at 14 bases. Germline loops: CDR1 SGHRS, CDR2 YFSETQ. The CDR3 spans 15 residues. Trimming took 5 bases from V and 2 from J; bases not matched to a gene: 2. Based on the CDR3 plus reference TRBV5-1 and TRBJ2-5, the full variable domain is KAGVTQTPRYLIKTRGQQVTLSCSPISGHRSVSWYQQTPGQGLQFLFEYFSETQRNKGNFPGRFSGRQFSNSRSEMNVSTLELGDSALYLCASSRLAGGQETQYFGPGTRLLVL.